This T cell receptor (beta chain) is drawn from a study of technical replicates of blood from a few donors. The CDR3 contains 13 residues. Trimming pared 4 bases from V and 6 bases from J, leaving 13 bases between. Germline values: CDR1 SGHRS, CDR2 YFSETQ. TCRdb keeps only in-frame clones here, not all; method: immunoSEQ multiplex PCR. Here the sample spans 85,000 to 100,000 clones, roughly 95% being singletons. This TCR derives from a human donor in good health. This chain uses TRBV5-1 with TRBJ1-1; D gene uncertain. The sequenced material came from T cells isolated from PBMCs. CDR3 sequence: CASSTGIFSEAFF. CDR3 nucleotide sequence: TGCGCCAGCAGCACCGGGATATTCTCTGAAGCTTTCTTT.